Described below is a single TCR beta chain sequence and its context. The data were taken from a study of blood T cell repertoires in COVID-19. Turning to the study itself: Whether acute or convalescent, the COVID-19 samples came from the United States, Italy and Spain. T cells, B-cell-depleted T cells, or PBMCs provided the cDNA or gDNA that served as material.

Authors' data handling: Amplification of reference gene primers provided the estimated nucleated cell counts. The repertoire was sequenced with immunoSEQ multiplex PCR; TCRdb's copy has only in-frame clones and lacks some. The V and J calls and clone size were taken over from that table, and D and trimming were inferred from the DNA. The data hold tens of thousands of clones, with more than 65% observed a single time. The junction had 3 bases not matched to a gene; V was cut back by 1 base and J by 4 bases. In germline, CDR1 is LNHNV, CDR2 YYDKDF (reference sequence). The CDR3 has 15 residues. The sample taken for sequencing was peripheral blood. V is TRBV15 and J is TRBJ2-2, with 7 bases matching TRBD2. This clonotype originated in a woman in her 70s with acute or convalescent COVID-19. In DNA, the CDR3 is TGTGCCACCAGCAGAGGCGGGAGCGGCACCGGGGAGCTGTTTTTT. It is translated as CATSRGGSGTGELFF.